Listed here are 14 T cell receptor beta chains from one sample, sequenced in a study of cytomegalovirus exposure and HLA in healthy donors. The primer mix had 60 Vbeta and 13 Jbeta primers. Generated by immunoSEQ multiplex PCR, the TCRdb table keeps only in-frame clones and is missing some. The data show under 200,000 clones, roughly 74% seen once. Sequenced: PBMCs. These TCRs come from a woman aged 40 to 50 in good health and CMV-seropositive.

The gene calls are TRBV5-1 and TRBJ2-7, with TRBD1 identical over 7 bases. V dropped 0 bases and J dropped 3; count of bases not matched to a gene: 9. The CDR3 length is 16 residues. Germline V lookup: CDR1 SGHRS, CDR2 YFSETQ. As DNA, the CDR3 is TGCGCCAGCAGCTTGGCTTTCCCGGGACAGTACTACGAGCAGTACTTC. As protein: CASSLAFPGQYYEQYF.

V usage is TRBV29-1 and J usage is TRBJ2-1, with 7 nucleotides matching TRBD2. The CDR3 sequence is 13 residues long. The germline gives CDR1 SQVTM, CDR2 ANQGSEA. The junction had 8 bases not matched to a gene; V was cut back by 2 bases and J by 10 bases. The CDR3 here is CSVEQYSGGEQFF. The CDR3 region has the DNA TGCAGCGTTGAACAATACTCGGGGGGAGAGCAGTTCTTC.

Of note for this clone: In the same sample, other DNA sequences code for this CDR3. The chain couples TRBV19 to TRBJ1-2; the match to TRBD1 covers 8 bases. The germline V gene encodes CDR1 LNHDA and CDR2 SQIVND (reference sequence). The CDR3 contains 13 residues. The J segment lost 3 bases and the V segment lost 5 bases, leaving 2 bases of the junction unmatched. The CDR3 protein is CASSQQGDYGYTF. The CDR3 region has the DNA TGTGCCAGTAGTCAACAGGGGGACTATGGCTACACCTTC.

This clone was seen a handful of times. The chain has TRBV28 and TRBJ2-7; D may be TRBD1 (6 bases). The CDR3 sequence is 14 residues long. V was clipped by 3 bases and J by 4 bases, with 13 bases between them. The germline CDR1 and CDR2 sequences are MDHEN and SYDVKM. This CDR3 is CASSFPGQLYEQYF. CDR3 coding DNA: TGTGCCAGCAGTTTCCCCGGACAGTTATACGAGCAGTACTTC. The full variable domain, with the rest looked up from reference TRBV28 and TRBJ2-7, is DVKVTQSSRYLVKRTGEKVFLECVQDMDHENMFWYRQDPGLGLRLIYFSYDVKMKEKGDIPEGYSVSREKKERFSLILESASTNQTSMYLCASSFPGQLYEQYFGPGTRLTVT.

In DNA form, the CDR3 reads TGTGCCAGCAGTTTACAGGGGGGCCGCACTGAAGCTTTCTTT. Amino acids: CASSLQGGRTEAFF. V and J are TRBV4-2 and TRBJ1-1; 8 bases are shared with TRBD1. This CDR3 has 14 residues. Trimming at V came to 6 bases and at J to 4 bases, leaving 7 bases not matched to a gene. Germline-derived CDR1 and CDR2 are LGHNA and YNFKEQ.

The rearrangement uses TRBV28 and TRBJ2-7, with 9 nucleotides matching TRBD1. V lost 2 bases, J lost 2 bases, and 10 bases stayed unmatched. This CDR3 region has 17 residues. Germline CDR1 reads MDHEN; CDR2 reads SYDVKM. CDR3: CASSLVSGTGSPYEQYF. The CDR3 DNA reads TGTGCCAGCAGTTTAGTATCCGGGACAGGGTCCCCCTACGAGCAGTACTTC.

The chain couples TRBV19 to TRBJ1-2; TRBD1 might be the D (6 bases). The CDR3 runs 15 residues. Germline V lookup: CDR1 LNHDA, CDR2 SQIVND (reference sequence). V shed 5 bases and J shed 4 bases, with 17 bases lying between them. CDR3 bases: TGTGCCAGTAGTCCACAAAAGGACAGCGTCTATGGCTACACCTTC. This translates into CASSPQKDSVYGYTF.

V and J are TRBV7-3 and TRBJ2-3, with 7 bases identical to TRBD2. With V trimmed by 3 bases and J by 2 bases, 5 bases remained unmatched. There are 15 residues in the CDR3. CDR1 is SGHTA, CDR2 FQGTGA, per germline. This chain's CDR3 is CASSLGLPDTDTQYF. CDR3 nucleotides: TGTGCCAGCAGCTTGGGACTACCCGACACAGATACGCAGTATTTT.

The chain joins TRBV5-1 to TRBJ2-5; no clear D. Between the trimmed V and J ends, which lost 4 bases and 5 bases, there was a span of 9 bases. Germline-derived CDR1 and CDR2 are SGHRS and YFSETQ. This CDR3 has 12 residues. The DNA for the CDR3 is TGCGCCAGCAGCGTTACTTTTGAGACCCAGTACTTC. Translated, it gives CASSVTFETQYF.

The chain combines TRBV5-4 with TRBJ2-5; 8 bases line up with TRBD2. Germline V lookup: CDR1 SGHNT, CDR2 YYREEE (reference sequence). CDR3 length: 16 amino acids. The V segment lost 0 bases and the J segment 3 bases; nucleotides outside the gene matches: 7. The CDR3 protein is CASSLALAGLKETQYF. The CDR3 DNA reads TGTGCCAGCAGCTTGGCCTTAGCGGGATTGAAAGAGACCCAGTACTTC.

This chain uses TRBV5-1 with TRBJ2-6; D unclear. Germline CDR1 reads SGHRS; CDR2 reads YFSETQ. V was clipped by 6 bases and J by 1 base, with 8 bases between them. The CDR3 totals 14 residues. The CDR3 protein is CASTETSGANVLTF. The CDR3 coding sequence is TGCGCCAGCACAGAAACATCTGGGGCCAACGTCCTGACTTTC. The whole variable domain, filled in from reference TRBV5-1 and TRBJ2-6, reads KAGVTQTPRYLIKTRGQQVTLSCSPISGHRSVSWYQQTPGQGLQFLFEYFSETQRNKGNFPGRFSGRQFSNSRSEMNVSTLELGDSALYLCASTETSGANVLTFGAGSRLTVL.

This clone has just a few counts. The chain links TRBV19 to TRBJ1-5, with 8 nucleotides matching TRBD1. With 3 bases clipped from V and 3 bases from J, the junction kept 10 bases outside the gene matches. Germline CDR1 LNHDA, CDR2 SQIVND (reference sequence). This CDR3 is 17 amino acids long. In nucleotides, the CDR3 is TGTGCCAGTAGTATGGGGACAGGAGGCGCCTTCAATCAGCCCCAGCATTTT. Its translation is CASSMGTGGAFNQPQHF.

This clone was recorded a few times. The rearrangement uses TRBV19 and TRBJ1-1; D perhaps matches TRBD1 (6 bases). The CDR3 contains 19 residues. Germline-derived CDR1 and CDR2 are LNHDA and SQIVND (reference sequence). Trimming cost V 2 bases and J 0 bases, with 22 bases left between them. This CDR3 reads CASSIFGGLRQVMNTEAFF. In DNA form, the CDR3 reads TGTGCCAGTAGTATATTCGGGGGGCTTAGACAAGTCATGAACACTGAAGCTTTCTTT.

This clone was seen more than once but under ten times. The V call is TRBV7-2, the J call TRBJ2-7; 7 nucleotides align to TRBD2. The V and J ends lost 1 base and 8 bases, in that order; junction bases with no gene match: 11. Germline V gene sequence: CDR1 SGHTA, CDR2 FQGNSA. The length of the CDR3 is 15 residues. The CDR3 bases are TGTGCCAGCAGCTTAGGTCGAGGGAGGGGAGAAAAGCAGTACTTC. Its translation: CASSLGRGRGEKQYF.